One sample yielded the 15 T cell receptor beta chains listed below, sequenced in a study of shared clonotypes between healthy human individuals. Profiling relied on immunoSEQ multiplex PCR, and the TCRdb table lists in-frame clones only, not all of them. The repertoire holds hundreds of thousands of clones, with 90% to 96% as singletons. The material sequenced was naive CD4+ T cells sorted from blood. Regarding subset: CD45RA+ positively selected. The receptors come from a woman under 40 in good health.

This rearrangement joins TRBV7-2 to TRBJ2-4, with D perhaps given as TRBD1 or TRBD2 (5 bases each). V lost 3 bases, J lost 5 bases, and 17 bases lay in between. CDR3 length: 16 amino acids. From germline, CDR1 is SGHTA and CDR2 FQGNSA. The CDR3 DNA reads TGTGCCAGCAGCTTCTTAGCGATAGGGGTCGAAAACATTCAGTACTTC. Protein: CASSFLAIGVENIQYF.

The chain employs TRBV7-9 and TRBJ2-3; D gene unclear. V was cut by 5 bases and J by 3 bases, with 15 bases left in between. The CDR3 runs to 15 residues. CDR1 and CDR2 from the germline V gene are SEHNR and FQNEAQ (reference sequence). The CDR3 nucleotides are TGTGCCAGCAGCCCGTCCGAAGCTCATACAGATACGCAGTATTTT. Protein sequence: CASSPSEAHTDTQYF.

In DNA form, the CDR3 reads TGTGCCAGCAGCCGTAACGCGGGGGCGGCCACTGAAGCTTTCTTT. The encoded protein is CASSRNAGAATEAFF. The chain couples TRBV7-9 to TRBJ1-1, with D perhaps TRBD1 (6 bases). Germline V gives CDR1 SEHNR, CDR2 FQNEAQ (reference sequence). Deletions cut 5 bases from V and 4 bases from J, with 17 bases between. This CDR3 contains 15 residues.

This rearrangement joins TRBV18 to TRBJ2-7, with D possibly matching TRBD2 (6 bases). Germline V gene sequence: CDR1 KGHSH, CDR2 LQKENI. There are 14 residues in the CDR3. V was trimmed by 6 bases and J by 7 bases, leaving 19 bases between them. The CDR3 spells CASSSEAGLGEQYF. The CDR3 nucleotides are TGTGCCAGCTCCTCAGAGGCGGGACTCGGTGAGCAGTACTTC. The full variable domain, completed using reference TRBV18 and TRBJ2-7, is NAGVMQNPRHLVRRRGQEARLRCSPMKGHSHVYWYRQLPEEGLKFMVYLQKENIIDESGMPKERFSAEFPKEGPSILRIQQVVRGDSAAYFCASSSEAGLGEQYFGPGTRLTVT.

The chain combines TRBV7-9 with TRBJ2-1; TRBD2 agrees at 9 bases. The germline CDR1 and CDR2 sequences are SEHNR and FQNEAQ (reference sequence). Trimming removed 7 bases from V and 3 bases from J; junction bases left unmatched: 7. The CDR3 runs to 15 residues. The CDR3 nucleotides read TGTGCCAGCATCAAGACTAGCGGTTACTACAATGAGCAGTTCTTC. Translating gives CASIKTSGYYNEQFF.

The rearrangement joins TRBV28 to TRBJ1-2; possibly TRBD1 for D (6 bases). Per germline, CDR1 MDHEN and CDR2 SYDVKM. This CDR3 comprises 15 residues. Trimming removed 10 bases at V and 0 bases at J, with 18 bases between. In DNA form, the CDR3 reads TGTGCCACCCGAGGGGGACCCCGGACTAACTATGGCTACACCTTC. Translating it yields CATRGGPRTNYGYTF.

The chain links TRBV28 to TRBJ2-5; D possibly corresponds to TRBD2 (6 bases). The V gene's germline CDR1 is MDHEN and CDR2 SYDVKM. V was pared by 3 bases and J by 4 bases, with 18 bases between. The CDR3 covers 16 residues. CDR3 loop: CASSFYSTSGRETQYF. Here the CDR3 DNA reads TGTGCCAGCAGTTTCTACTCGACTAGTGGAAGAGAGACCCAGTACTTC.

This chain joins TRBV19 and TRBJ1-3; no reliable D call. Germline CDR1 and CDR2: LNHDA and SQIVND (reference sequence). The V gene lost 3 bases and the J gene lost 1 base, with 10 bases spanning the gap. The CDR3 has 15 amino acids. The CDR3 is CASSISVASGNTIYF. Here the CDR3 DNA reads TGTGCCAGTAGTATTAGTGTAGCATCTGGAAACACCATATATTTT.

The V gene is TRBV19, the J gene TRBJ2-1; 8 bases line up with TRBD2. Germline assignment: CDR1 LNHDA and CDR2 SQIVND (reference sequence). The CDR3 loop spans 16 amino acids. The trim removed 3 bases at V and 8 bases at J, leaving 12 bases unmatched. CDR3 nucleotides: TGTGCCAGTAGTATCCCCCATAGCGGGAATGGGGATGAGCAGTTCTTC. It yields the protein CASSIPHSGNGDEQFF.

The chain joins TRBV28 to TRBJ1-5, with D possibly matching TRBD1 (5 bases). This CDR3 is 14 amino acids long. V lost 3 bases to trimming and J lost 7 bases, with 13 bases between them. Germline V gene data show CDR1 as MDHEN and CDR2 as SYDVKM. The DNA for the CDR3 is TGTGCCAGCAGTTTGGGGGTTGGGGAGCAGCCCCAGCATTTT. Amino acid sequence: CASSLGVGEQPQHF. The full variable domain, its missing parts supplied by reference TRBV28 and TRBJ1-5, is DVKVTQSSRYLVKRTGEKVFLECVQDMDHENMFWYRQDPGLGLRLIYFSYDVKMKEKGDIPEGYSVSREKKERFSLILESASTNQTSMYLCASSLGVGEQPQHFGDGTRLSIL.

The CDR3 DNA reads as TGTGCCAGCTCACCACGAGAAACAGGGTCGGCTGAAGCTTTCTTT. Its translation: CASSPRETGSAEAFF. The rearrangement joins TRBV18 to TRBJ1-1, with D possibly matching TRBD1 (6 bases). The germline V and J ends were trimmed by 1 base and 6 bases, with 15 bases remaining between them. Germline values: CDR1 KGHSH, CDR2 LQKENI. The CDR3 has 15 amino acids.

The chain has TRBV4-1 and TRBJ1-4; D perhaps matches TRBD1 (5 bases). V was trimmed by 1 base and J by 5 bases, leaving 14 bases between them. The CDR3 has 16 amino acids. Germline CDR1 is MGHRA and CDR2 is YSYEKL. In nucleotides, the CDR3 is TGCGCCAGCAGCCAAGTTCGCGTGAGGGGAAATGAAAAACTGTTTTTT. It encodes CASSQVRVRGNEKLFF.

The chain couples TRBV15 to TRBJ2-7; D may be TRBD1 (5 bases). Trimming cost V 1 base and J 4 bases, with 5 bases left between them. The CDR3 consists of 12 residues. Per the germline V gene, CDR1 is LNHNV and CDR2 is YYDKDF (reference sequence). The CDR3 region is CATSRAGYEQYF. In DNA, the CDR3 is TGTGCCACCAGCAGAGCAGGGTACGAGCAGTACTTC.

This clone was picked up one time. The rearrangement links TRBV11-2 to TRBJ2-5; D remains unclear. The germline V gene has CDR1 SGHAT and CDR2 FQNNGV. This CDR3 is built from 13 residues. V dropped 0 bases and J dropped 5 bases, with 7 bases sitting between them. The chain's CDR3 is CASSLDLSETQYF. The CDR3 DNA is TGTGCCAGCAGCTTAGATTTGAGCGAGACCCAGTACTTC. Full variable domain (rest looked up from reference TRBV11-2 and TRBJ2-5): EAGVAQSPRYKIIEKRQSVAFWCNPISGHATLYWYQQILGQGPKLLIQFQNNGVVDDSQLPKDRFSAERLKGVDSTLKIQPAKLEDSAVYLCASSLDLSETQYFGPGTRLLVL.

The V gene is TRBV6-5, the J gene TRBJ2-7, with TRBD1 identical over 9 bases. This CDR3 spans 15 amino acids. Germline CDR1 and CDR2: MNHEY and SVGAGI. V was clipped by 0 bases and J by 0 bases; unmatched bases: 0. CDR3 protein: CASSYSTGGSYEQYF. As DNA, the CDR3 is TGTGCCAGCAGTTACTCGACAGGGGGCTCCTACGAGCAGTACTTC.